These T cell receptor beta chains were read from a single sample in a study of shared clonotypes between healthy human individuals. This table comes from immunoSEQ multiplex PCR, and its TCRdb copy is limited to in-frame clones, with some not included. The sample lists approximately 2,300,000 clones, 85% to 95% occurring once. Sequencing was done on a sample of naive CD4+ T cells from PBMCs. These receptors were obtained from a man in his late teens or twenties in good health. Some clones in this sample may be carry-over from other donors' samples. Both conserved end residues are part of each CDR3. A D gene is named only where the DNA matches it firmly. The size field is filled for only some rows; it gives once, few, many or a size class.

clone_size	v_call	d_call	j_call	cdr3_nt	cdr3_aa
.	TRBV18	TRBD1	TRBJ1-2	TGTGCCAGCTCACTCCGGGACAGGGGTGGCTACACCTTC	CASSLRDRGGYTF
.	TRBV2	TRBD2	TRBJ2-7	TGTGCCAGCAGTGGTGTAGCGGGAGTTTCCTACGAGCAGTACTTC	CASSGVAGVSYEQYF
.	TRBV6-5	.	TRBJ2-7	TGTGCCAGCAGTCCCCCGGGACTTTTGGGTGAGCAGTACTTC	CASSPPGLLGEQYF
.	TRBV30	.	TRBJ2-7	TGTGCCTGGACTGGCGGAAACGAGCAGTACTTC	CAWTGGNEQYF
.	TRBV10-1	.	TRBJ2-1	TGCGCCAGCAGTAGCGTCCAGGTTGCCTACAATGAGCAGTTCTTC	CASSSVQVAYNEQFF
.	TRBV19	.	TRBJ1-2	TGTGCCAGTAGTATAAGTGGCAGGGTAGGTGGCTACACCTTC	CASSISGRVGGYTF
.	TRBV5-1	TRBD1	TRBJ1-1	TGCGCCAGCAGCTTGGTTCAGGGGGCTGACACTGAAGCTTTCTTT	CASSLVQGADTEAFF
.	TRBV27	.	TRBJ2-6	TGTGCCAGCAGTTTCAGGGCTGGGGCCAACGTCCTGACTTTC	CASSFRAGANVLTF
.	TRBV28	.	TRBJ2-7	TGTGCCAGCACGATGGGGTTGGGAGGGGGCTACGAGCAGTACTTC	CASTMGLGGGYEQYF
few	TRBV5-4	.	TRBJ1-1	TGTGCCAGCAGCGGGAGCTTGATGCGGGACACTGAAGCTTTCTTT	CASSGSLMRDTEAFF
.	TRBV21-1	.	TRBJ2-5	TGTGCCAGCAGCAAAGAGGTATCCAGGGGGGACCAAGAGACCCAGTACTTC	CASSKEVSRGDQETQYF
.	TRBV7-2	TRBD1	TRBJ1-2	TGTGCCAGCAGCCTAGGGGGACAGGGGTTACCCGGCTACACCTTC	CASSLGGQGLPGYTF
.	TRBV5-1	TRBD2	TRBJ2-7	TGCGCCAGCAGCTTAGGACTAGTTAACGGCGAGCAGTACTTC	CASSLGLVNGEQYF
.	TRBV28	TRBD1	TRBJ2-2	TGTGCCAGCTCTCGGGACAGGACGAACACCGGGGAGCTGTTTTTT	CASSRDRTNTGELFF
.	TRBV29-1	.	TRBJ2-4	TGCAGCGCCCGCTCCTTCCGGGACGCAAACATTCAGTACTTC	CSARSFRDANIQYF
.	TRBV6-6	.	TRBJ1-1	TGTGCCAGCAGTTACTTCATTGGGGGCATGAACACTGAAGCTTTCTTT	CASSYFIGGMNTEAFF
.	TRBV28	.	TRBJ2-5	TGTGCCAGCAGCCCAATGGGAGAGACCCAGTACTTC	CASSPMGETQYF
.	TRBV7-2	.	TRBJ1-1	TGTGCCAGCAGCTTAGGAGGGGGAATAACTGAAGCTTTCTTT	CASSLGGGITEAFF
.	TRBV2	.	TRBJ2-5	TGTGCCAGCACCCAAGGACTACAGCAAGAGACCCAGTACTTC	CASTQGLQQETQYF
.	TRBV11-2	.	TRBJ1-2	TGTGCCAGCAGCTACTCCGCGACGGAAAACTATGGCTACACCTTC	CASSYSATENYGYTF
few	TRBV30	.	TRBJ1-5	TGTGCCTGGAGTGGCAGACTGAAAAATAGCAATCAGCCCCAGCATTTT	CAWSGRLKNSNQPQHF
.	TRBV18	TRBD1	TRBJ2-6	TGTGCCAGCTCACTGGGACAGGCTTCCTCTGGGGCCAACGTCCTGACTTTC	CASSLGQASSGANVLTF
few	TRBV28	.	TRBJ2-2	TGTGCCAGCAGTTCTGGGGGCGGGGAGCTGTTTTTT	CASSSGGGELFF
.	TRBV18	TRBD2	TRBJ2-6	TGTGCCAGCTCAACCTTAGCGGGATCTGGGGCCAACGTCCTGACTTTC	CASSTLAGSGANVLTF
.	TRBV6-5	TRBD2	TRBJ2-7	TGTGCCAGCAGTTACTATTATACTAGCGGGACCTACGAGCAGTACTTC	CASSYYYTSGTYEQYF
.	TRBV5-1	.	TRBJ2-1	TGCGCCAGCAGCTCGGAAACAGGGTCCTACAATGAGCAGTTCTTC	CASSSETGSYNEQFF
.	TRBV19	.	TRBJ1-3	TGTGCCAGTAGCGTCGGATACTCTGGAAACACCATATATTTT	CASSVGYSGNTIYF
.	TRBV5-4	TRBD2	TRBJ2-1	TGTGCCAGCAGCTTGTTGGGCGGGAGCTACAATGAGCAGTTCTTC	CASSLLGGSYNEQFF